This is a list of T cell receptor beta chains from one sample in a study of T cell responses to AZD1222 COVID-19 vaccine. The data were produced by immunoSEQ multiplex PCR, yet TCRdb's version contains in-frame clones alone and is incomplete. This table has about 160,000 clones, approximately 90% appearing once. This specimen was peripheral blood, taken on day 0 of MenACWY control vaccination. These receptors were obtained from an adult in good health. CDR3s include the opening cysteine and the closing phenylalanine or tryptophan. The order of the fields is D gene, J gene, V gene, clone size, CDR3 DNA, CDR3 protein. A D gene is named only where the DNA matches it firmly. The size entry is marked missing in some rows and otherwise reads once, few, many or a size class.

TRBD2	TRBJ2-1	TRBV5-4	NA	TGTGCCAGCAGCACCCTTAGCGCGGGAGGGCCCTACAATGAGCAGTTCTTC	CASSTLSAGGPYNEQFF
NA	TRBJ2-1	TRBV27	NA	TGTGCCAGCAGTTTCCTGCAGTACAATGAGCAGTTCTTC	CASSFLQYNEQFF
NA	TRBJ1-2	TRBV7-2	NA	TGTGCCAGCAGCCCCCGGGGGGGGTATGGCTACACCTTC	CASSPRGGYGYTF
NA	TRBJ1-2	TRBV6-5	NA	TGTGCCAGCCTTCAATTCAGCGAATTACTCGGTGGCTACACCTTC	CASLQFSELLGGYTF
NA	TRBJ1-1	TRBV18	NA	TGTGCCAGCTCCCCAAGGCCACGGGACACTGAAGCTTTCTTT	CASSPRPRDTEAFF
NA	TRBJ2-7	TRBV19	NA	TGTGCCAGTAGACCTTCCCATTCCCCCCAGGCCCAGACGTACTTC	CASRPSHSPQAQTYF
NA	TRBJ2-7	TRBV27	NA	TGTGCCAGCAGTTTCACGTTGCAGAGCTCCTACGAGCAGTACTTC	CASSFTLQSSYEQYF
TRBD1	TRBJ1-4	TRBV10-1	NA	TGCGCCAGCAGTGAGCCCGAGAGGGACAGGGTTAGGGAAAAACTGTTTTTT	CASSEPERDRVREKLFF
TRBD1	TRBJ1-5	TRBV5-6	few	TGTGCCAGCAGCGGAACAGGGGGCAATCAGCCCCAGCATTTT	CASSGTGGNQPQHF
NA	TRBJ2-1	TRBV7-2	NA	TGTGCCAGCAGCCTGAGTGTAGGGGACAATGAGCAGTTCTTC	CASSLSVGDNEQFF
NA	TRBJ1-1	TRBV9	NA	TGTGCCAGCAGCGTAGGGACGTTCCCACTAACTGAAGCTTTCTTT	CASSVGTFPLTEAFF
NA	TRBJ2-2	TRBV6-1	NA	TGTGCCAGCAGTGAAGTGGGACAGAACACCGGGGAGCTGTTTTTT	CASSEVGQNTGELFF
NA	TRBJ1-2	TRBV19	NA	TGTGCCAGTAGTATTACGTCCCAGGGAGGCTACACCTTC	CASSITSQGGYTF
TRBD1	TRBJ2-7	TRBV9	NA	TGTGCCAGCAGCGTAGGACAGGGGGCAGCCTACGAGCAGTACTTC	CASSVGQGAAYEQYF
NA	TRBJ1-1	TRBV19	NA	TGTGCCAGTAGTAGTTTCTCGGGGAACACTGAAGCTTTCTTT	CASSSFSGNTEAFF
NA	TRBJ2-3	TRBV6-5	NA	TGTGCCAGCACTCACCGACAGGGCACAGATACGCAGTATTTT	CASTHRQGTDTQYF
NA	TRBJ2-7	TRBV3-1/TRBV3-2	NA	TGTGCCAGCAGCCACAGCATGGCGGGGAGCTCCTACGAGCAGTACTTC	CASSHSMAGSSYEQYF
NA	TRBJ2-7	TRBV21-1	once	TGTGCCAGCAGCAATCCGGACCGGAGGACAGACTCCTACGAGCAGTACTTC	CASSNPDRRTDSYEQYF
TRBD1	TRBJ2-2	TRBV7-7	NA	TGTGCTAGTAGCTTAACGACAGGGGGCGCGAACACCGGGGAGCTGTTTTTT	CASSLTTGGANTGELFF
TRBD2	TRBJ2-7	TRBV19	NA	TGTGCCAGTAGTATAGGCCGGGGGCGGGGGGGCGAGCAGTACTTC	CASSIGRGRGGEQYF
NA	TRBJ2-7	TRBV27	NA	TGTGCCACTCAACAGGGAGCTCTGACCTACGAGCAGTACTTC	CATQQGALTYEQYF
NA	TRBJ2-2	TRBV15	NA	TGTGCCACCAGGTCGACCGGGGAGCTGTTTTTT	CATRSTGELFF
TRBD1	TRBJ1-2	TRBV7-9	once	TGTGCCAGCAGGGGGACAGGCTATGGCTACACCTTC	CASRGTGYGYTF
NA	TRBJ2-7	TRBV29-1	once	TGCAGCGTTGGTTCCAGTGGAGACTACGAGCAGTACTTC	CSVGSSGDYEQYF
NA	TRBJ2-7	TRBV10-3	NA	TGTGCCATCAGTGTGCAGGCGTCCTACGAGCAGTACTTC	CAISVQASYEQYF
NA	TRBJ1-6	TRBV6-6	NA	TGTGCCAGCAGTTACTCAGGGGAAGATTCACCCCTCCACTTT	CASSYSGEDSPLHF
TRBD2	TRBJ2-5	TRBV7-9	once	TGTGCCAGCAGCCGTAGTCTAGCGGGAGGACGAGAGACCCAGTACTTC	CASSRSLAGGRETQYF
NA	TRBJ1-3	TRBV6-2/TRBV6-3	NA	TGTGCCAGCAGTTACTCGTGGGGGGGCTCCTCTGGAAACACCATATATTTT	CASSYSWGGSSGNTIYF
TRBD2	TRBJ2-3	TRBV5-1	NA	TGCGCCAGCAGCCCGGGGCGGAGCGGGGGCACAGATACGCAGTATTTT	CASSPGRSGGTDTQYF
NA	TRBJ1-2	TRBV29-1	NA	TGCAGCGTTGAAGATCGGGGGGGCCCTAAAGTGGGCTACACCTTC	CSVEDRGGPKVGYTF
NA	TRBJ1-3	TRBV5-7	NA	TGTGCCAGCAGCTTGGTGTCGCCGGCCTATTACTCTGGAAACACCATATATTTT	CASSLVSPAYYSGNTIYF
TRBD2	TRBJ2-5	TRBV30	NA	TGTGCCTGGAGTGCCAAACTAGCGGGAGCGGGGACCCAGTACTTC	CAWSAKLAGAGTQYF
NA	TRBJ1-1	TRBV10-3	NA	TGTGCCATCAGTGAGCCCCTTTCGAACACTGAAGCTTTCTTT	CAISEPLSNTEAFF
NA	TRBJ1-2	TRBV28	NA	TGTGCCAGCAGTACGCTATTGAGTGGCTACACCTTC	CASSTLLSGYTF
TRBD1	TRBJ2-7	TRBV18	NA	TGTGCCAGCTCACAAGGACAGGGGGCTTGGGGGCAGTACTTC	CASSQGQGAWGQYF
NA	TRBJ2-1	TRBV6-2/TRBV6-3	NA	TGTGCCAGCAGTTACTCGAATCCGTCATCCCCGTACAATGAGCAGTTCTTC	CASSYSNPSSPYNEQFF
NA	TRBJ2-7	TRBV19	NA	TGTGCCAGTAGCGACCGGGGCTACGAGCAGTACTTC	CASSDRGYEQYF
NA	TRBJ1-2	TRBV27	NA	TGTGCCAGCAGTTCGCGACCTTTCGGCTACACCTTC	CASSSRPFGYTF
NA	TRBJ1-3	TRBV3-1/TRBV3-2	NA	TGTGCCAGCAGCCAGGGGTCTGGAAACACCATATATTTT	CASSQGSGNTIYF
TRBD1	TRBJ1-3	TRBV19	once	TGTGCCAGTAGTATAATAGAGGGGGCGCGAGGAAACACCATATATTTT	CASSIIEGARGNTIYF
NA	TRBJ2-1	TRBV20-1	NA	TGCAGTGCAACAGGAGGGGAGCAGTTCTTC	CSATGGEQFF
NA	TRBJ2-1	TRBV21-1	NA	TGTGCCAGCAGCAATGAGGTAGCGGGAACCTACAATGAGCAGTTCTTC	CASSNEVAGTYNEQFF
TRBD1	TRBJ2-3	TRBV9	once	TGTGCCAGCAGCGGGGGACAGACAAGCGCAGATACGCAGTATTTT	CASSGGQTSADTQYF
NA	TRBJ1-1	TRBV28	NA	TGTGGCCAGCCTGGGCAGGGCTTTTGGGGTGAAGCTTTCTTT	CGQPGQGFWGEAFF
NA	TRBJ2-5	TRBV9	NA	TGTGCCAGCAGCCCCCCGGAAGGGGGACAAGAGACCCAGTACTTC	CASSPPEGGQETQYF
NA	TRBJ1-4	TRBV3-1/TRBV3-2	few	TGTGCCAGCAGCCAAGGGTGGGGGACAACTAATGAAAAACTGTTTTTT	CASSQGWGTTNEKLFF
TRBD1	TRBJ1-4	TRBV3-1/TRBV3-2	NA	TGTGCCAGCAGCCAAACCGGGACAGGGAGTGAAAAACTGTTTTTT	CASSQTGTGSEKLFF
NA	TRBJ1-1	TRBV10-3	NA	TGTGCCATCAGTGATAACAGGCTGAACACTGAAGCTTTCTTT	CAISDNRLNTEAFF
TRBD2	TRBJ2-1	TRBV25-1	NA	TGTGCCAGCAGTATACTAGCGGGAGGTTCCAATGAGCAGTTCTTC	CASSILAGGSNEQFF
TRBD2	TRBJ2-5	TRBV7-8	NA	TGTGCCAGCAGCCCAGGACTAGCGGGAGATGGAGAGACCCAGTACTTC	CASSPGLAGDGETQYF
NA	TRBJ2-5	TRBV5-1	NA	TGCGCCAGCAGCTTGGTGGGGGTCGACCAAGAGACCCAGTACTTC	CASSLVGVDQETQYF
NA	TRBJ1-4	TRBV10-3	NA	TGTGCCATCAGTGCGGACAGATCAACTAATGAAAAACTGTTTTTT	CAISADRSTNEKLFF